These T cell receptor beta chains were read from a single sample in a study of blood T cell repertoires in COVID-19. The method was immunoSEQ multiplex PCR; TCRdb's version includes in-frame clones alone and lacks a portion of them. The data hold about 200,000 clones, with about 94% observed a single time. The specimen was peripheral blood. The receptors here all came from a man aged 60 to 69 with COVID-19, enrolled during active disease. Both conserved end residues are part of each CDR3. The D gene is left open where the match is weak. Part of the rows lack a size; the others show once, few, many or a class for expanded clones.

abundance	j_gene	d_gene	v_gene	CDR3nt	CDR3aa
.	TRBJ1-5	.	TRBV6-5	TGTGCCAGCAGCTTGGTAGATAGCAATCAGCCCCAGCATTTT	CASSLVDSNQPQHF
.	TRBJ2-7	TRBD1	TRBV2	TGTGCCAGCAGTCCCAGGGGGCCAAGCGGGCAGTACTTC	CASSPRGPSGQYF
.	TRBJ1-2	.	TRBV2	TGTGCCAGCAGTCTTACAGGAGGGACGGGCTATGGCTACACCTTC	CASSLTGGTGYGYTF
.	TRBJ1-1	.	TRBV2	TGTGCCAGCAGTGAGAGTCCTAACACTGAAGCTTTCTTT	CASSESPNTEAFF
.	TRBJ1-2	.	TRBV27	TGTGCCAGCAGTTTATACGGGCAGGGAGGTAACTATGGCTACACCTTC	CASSLYGQGGNYGYTF
.	TRBJ1-1	.	TRBV7-2	TGTGCCAGCAGTCCGCGGGATATAGGACAGAACACTGAAGCTTTCTTT	CASSPRDIGQNTEAFF
.	TRBJ1-2	TRBD1	TRBV7-8	TGTGCCAGCACCCTAGGAGGACAGGGGCGATACTATGGCTACACCTTC	CASTLGGQGRYYGYTF
.	TRBJ1-2	.	TRBV21-1	TGTGCCAGCAGCAAAGGCAGGGGAGGGGGCTACACCTTC	CASSKGRGGGYTF
.	TRBJ1-5	.	TRBV19	TGTGCCAGTGGGTGGGGACTGCGATGGGTTAAGCCCCAGCATTTT	CASGWGLRWVKPQHF
.	TRBJ1-2	.	TRBV6-2/TRBV6-3	TGTGCCAGCAGTCGGACAGCCTCTGGCTACACCTTC	CASSRTASGYTF
.	TRBJ1-3	.	TRBV28	TGTGCCACCACAGGGCCCACTGGAAACACCATATATTTT	CATTGPTGNTIYF
.	TRBJ2-3	TRBD2	TRBV30	TGTGCCTGGAGTTCACTGCTAGCGGGAGGGGATACGCAGTATTTT	CAWSSLLAGGDTQYF
few	TRBJ1-4	TRBD1	TRBV4-2	TGTGCCAGCAGCCAAGAGGGACAGAGAACTAATGAAAAACTGTTTTTT	CASSQEGQRTNEKLFF